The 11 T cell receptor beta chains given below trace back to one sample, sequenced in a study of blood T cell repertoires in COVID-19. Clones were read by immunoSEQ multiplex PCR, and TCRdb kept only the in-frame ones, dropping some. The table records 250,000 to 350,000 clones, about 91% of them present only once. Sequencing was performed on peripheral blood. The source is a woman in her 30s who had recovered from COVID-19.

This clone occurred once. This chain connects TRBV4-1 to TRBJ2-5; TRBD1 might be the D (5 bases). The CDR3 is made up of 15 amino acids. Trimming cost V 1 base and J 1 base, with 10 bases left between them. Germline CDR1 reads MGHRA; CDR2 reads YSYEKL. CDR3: CASSQGTRSQETQYF. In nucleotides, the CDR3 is TGCGCCAGCAGCCAAGGGACACGAAGCCAAGAGACCCAGTACTTC.

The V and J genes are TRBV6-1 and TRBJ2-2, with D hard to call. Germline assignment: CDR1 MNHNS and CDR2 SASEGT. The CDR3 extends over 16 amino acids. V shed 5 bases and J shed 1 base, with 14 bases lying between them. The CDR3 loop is CASSKVTTLNTGELFF. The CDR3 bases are TGTGCCAGCAGTAAAGTGACAACTTTGAACACCGGGGAGCTGTTTTTT.

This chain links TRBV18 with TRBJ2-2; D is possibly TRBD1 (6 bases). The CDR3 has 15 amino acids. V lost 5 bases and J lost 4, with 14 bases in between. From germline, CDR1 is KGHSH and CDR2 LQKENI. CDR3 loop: CASSESRDTTGELFF. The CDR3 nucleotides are TGTGCCAGCTCAGAATCCCGGGACACCACCGGGGAGCTGTTTTTT.

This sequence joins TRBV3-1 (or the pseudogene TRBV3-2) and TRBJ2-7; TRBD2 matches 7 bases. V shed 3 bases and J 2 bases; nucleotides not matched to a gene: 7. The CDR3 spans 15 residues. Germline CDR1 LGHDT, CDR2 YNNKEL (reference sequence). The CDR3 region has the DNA TGTGCCAGCAGCCAGGGAGGGCGAGGGACCTACGAGCAGTACTTC. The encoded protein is CASSQGGRGTYEQYF.

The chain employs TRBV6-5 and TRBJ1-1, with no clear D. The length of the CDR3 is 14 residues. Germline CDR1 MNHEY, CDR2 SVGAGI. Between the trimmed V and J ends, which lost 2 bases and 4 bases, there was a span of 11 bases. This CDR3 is CASSYEGGFTEAFF. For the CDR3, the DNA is TGTGCCAGCAGTTACGAGGGAGGTTTCACTGAAGCTTTCTTT.

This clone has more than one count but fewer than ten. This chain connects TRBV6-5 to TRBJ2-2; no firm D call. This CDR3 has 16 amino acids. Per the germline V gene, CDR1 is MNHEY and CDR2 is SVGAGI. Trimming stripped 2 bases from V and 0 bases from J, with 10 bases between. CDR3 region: CASSYLAGANTGELFF. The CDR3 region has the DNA TGTGCCAGCAGTTACCTGGCAGGCGCGAACACCGGGGAGCTGTTTTTT.

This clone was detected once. CDR3 amino acids: CASSYGTPRETQYF. The CDR3 DNA follows: TGTGCCAGCAGTTACGGTACGCCCCGGGAGACCCAGTACTTC. This chain uses TRBV6-5 with TRBJ2-5; no reliable D call. The CDR3 consists of 14 residues. Germline V gene data show CDR1 as MNHEY and CDR2 as SVGAGI. V dropped 2 bases and J dropped 5 bases, with 12 bases sitting between them.

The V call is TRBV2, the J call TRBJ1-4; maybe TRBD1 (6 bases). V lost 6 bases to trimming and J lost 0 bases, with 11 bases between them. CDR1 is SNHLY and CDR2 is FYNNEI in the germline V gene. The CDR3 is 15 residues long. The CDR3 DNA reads TGTGCCAGCAGGGTAGGGGGGGCAACTAATGAAAAACTGTTTTTT. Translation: CASRVGGATNEKLFF. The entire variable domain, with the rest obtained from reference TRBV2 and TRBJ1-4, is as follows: EPEVTQTPSHQVTQMGQEVILRCVPISNHLYFYWYRQILGQKVEFLVSFYNNEISEKSEIFDDQFSVERPDGSNFTLKIRSTKLEDSAMYFCASRVGGATNEKLFFGSGTQLSVL.

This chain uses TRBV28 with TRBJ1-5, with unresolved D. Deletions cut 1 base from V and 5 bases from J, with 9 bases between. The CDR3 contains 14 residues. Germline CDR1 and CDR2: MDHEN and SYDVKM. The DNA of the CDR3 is TGTGCCAGCAGTTTATTCCGGGTTGATCAGCCCCAGCATTTT. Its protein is CASSLFRVDQPQHF.

CDR3 residues: CAVTETADFRTEAFF. The CDR3 DNA is TGCGCCGTAACGGAGACAGCCGATTTTAGGACTGAAGCTTTCTTT. The rearrangement uses TRBV4-1 and TRBJ1-1, with a possible D match to TRBD1 (5 bases). Germline V lookup: CDR1 MGHRA, CDR2 YSYEKL. This CDR3 comprises 15 residues. Trimming shortened V by 11 bases and J by 5 bases, and 24 bases separated the two germline ends.

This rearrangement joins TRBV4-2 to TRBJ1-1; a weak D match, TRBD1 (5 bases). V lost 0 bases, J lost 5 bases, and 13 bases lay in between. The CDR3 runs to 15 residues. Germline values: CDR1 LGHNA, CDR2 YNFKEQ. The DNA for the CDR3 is TGTGCCAGCAGCCAAGATGGGCAGGGTTATACTGAAGCTTTCTTT. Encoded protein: CASSQDGQGYTEAFF.